The present T cell receptor (beta chain) was sequenced within a study of identical twins. Study-level findings and limits: High-abundance cord blood beta clonotypes had fewer insertions; memory repertoires showed none.

The V end lost 2 bases, the J end lost 0 bases, and 6 bases lay between the germline ends. Per germline, CDR1 SGHTA and CDR2 FQGNSA. This CDR3 is 14 amino acids long. TCRdb fed the 5' RACE reads into MiXCR, producing one record per CDR3 protein. This sample has about 240,000 distinct CDR3 sequences, with 9.5% to 15% found just once. In the case of this clonotype: Its antigen remains unknown.

The sample was also linked to a second study, of yellow fever vaccine responses in identical twins.

The specimen was memory (CD45RO+) T cells sorted from blood. The sequence came from a woman aged 18 to 35 in good health. The J gene is TRBJ2-3, the V gene TRBV7-2; D gene uncertain. As DNA, the CDR3 is TGTGCCAGCAGCTTATCGCACAGCACAGATACGCAGTATTTT. Encoded protein: CASSLSHSTDTQYF.